The clone carrying this T cell receptor beta chain has a count of ten or more. TCRdb redid the calling of the 5' RACE reads with MiXCR, one entry per CDR3 protein. The table includes roughly 4,500 distinct CDR3 sequences, 6% to 8% detected once. This CDR3 spans 13 amino acids. The germline CDR1 and CDR2 sequences are MDHEN and SYDVKM. V was cut by 7 bases and J by 0 bases, with 4 bases left in between. This entry is derived from a study of T cells after yellow fever vaccination. The source is a man younger than 45 who received the YFV17D yellow fever vaccine. The sample here was PBMCs, either bulk or a sorted T-cell subset (CD4+, CD8+, memory, or dextramer-sorted; not recorded which), taken 15 days after the yellow fever booster vaccination. V gene TRBV28 combines with J gene TRBJ1-6; D is ambiguous. The DNA for the CDR3 is TGTGCCAGCACGGGCTCCTATAATTCACCCCTCCACTTT. Translated, it gives CASTGSYNSPLHF. The whole variable domain, filled in from reference TRBV28 and TRBJ1-6, reads DVKVTQSSRYLVKRTGEKVFLECVQDMDHENMFWYRQDPGLGLRLIYFSYDVKMKEKGDIPEGYSVSREKKERFSLILESASTNQTSMYLCASTGSYNSPLHFGNGTRLTVT.